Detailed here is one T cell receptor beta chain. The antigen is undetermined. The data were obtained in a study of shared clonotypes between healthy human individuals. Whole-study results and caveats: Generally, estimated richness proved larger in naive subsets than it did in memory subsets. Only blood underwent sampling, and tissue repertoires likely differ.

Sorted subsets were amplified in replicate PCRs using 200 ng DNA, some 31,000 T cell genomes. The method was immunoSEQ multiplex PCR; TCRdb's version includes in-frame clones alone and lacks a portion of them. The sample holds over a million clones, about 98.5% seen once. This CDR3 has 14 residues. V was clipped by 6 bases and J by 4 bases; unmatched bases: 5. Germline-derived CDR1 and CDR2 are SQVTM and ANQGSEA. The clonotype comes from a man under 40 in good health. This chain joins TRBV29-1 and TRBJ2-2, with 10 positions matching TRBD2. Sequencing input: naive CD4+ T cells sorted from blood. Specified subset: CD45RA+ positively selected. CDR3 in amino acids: CSVRIAGGTGELFF. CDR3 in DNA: TGCAGCGTGAGGATAGCGGGGGGCACCGGGGAGCTGTTTTTT.